Below are 29 T cell receptor beta chains sequenced from a single sample in a study of T cell repertoires and HLA-DP antigens. The antigens for these receptors are not known. The assay was immunoSEQ multiplex PCR, and TCRdb's table has in-frame clones only and misses some. The sample records approximately 100,000 clones, 86% being singletons. The sample was CD4+ T cells from PBMCs. The source of these receptors is a man between 45 and 60 years old in good health and CMV-seronegative.

The chain combines TRBV10-2 with TRBJ1-2; D uncertain. Germline V gene sequence: CDR1 WSHSY, CDR2 SAAADI. This CDR3 has 13 residues. V dropped 3 bases and J dropped 7 bases, with 12 bases sitting between them. The CDR3 loop reads CASSDQVRGGYTF. CDR3 DNA: TGCGCCAGCAGTGACCAGGTCCGCGGTGGCTACACCTTC.

The chain employs TRBV19 and TRBJ2-7; D remains unclear. The germline V gene has CDR1 LNHDA and CDR2 SQIVND (reference sequence). This CDR3 spans 16 amino acids. Trimming shortened V by 4 bases and J by 0 bases, and 16 bases separated the two germline ends. CDR3 sequence: CASSKTKILASYEQYF. Here the CDR3 DNA reads TGTGCCAGTAGTAAAACTAAAATTCTGGCCTCCTACGAGCAGTACTTC. Complete variable domain (other parts from reference TRBV19 and TRBJ2-7): DGGITQSPKYLFRKEGQNVTLSCEQNLNHDAMYWYRQDPGQGLRLIYYSQIVNDFQKGDIAEGYSVSREKKESFPLTVTSAQKNPTAFYLCASSKTKILASYEQYFGPGTRLTVT.

The chain recombines TRBV9 with TRBJ2-1, with TRBD2 identical over 9 bases. CDR3 length: 14 amino acids. The ends lost 5 bases at V and 9 bases at J; junction bases unmatched: 9. Germline CDR1 and CDR2: SGDLS and YYNGEE. DNA of the CDR3: TGTGCCAGCAGTATAGCGGGAGTTAGTAGTGAGCAGTTCTTC. As protein: CASSIAGVSSEQFF.

J is TRBJ2-7 and V is TRBV21-1; TRBD2 was called by the table and not checked on the DNA. TRBV21-1 is a documented pseudogene. This CDR3 is 13 amino acids long. Written as DNA, the CDR3 is TGTGCCAGCAGGGGGGGACCGAGGTACGAGCAGTACTTC. Residues: CASRGGPRYEQYF.

V usage is TRBV7-9 and J usage is TRBJ2-7; D is ambiguous. V lost 1 base and J 7 bases, leaving 8 bases between the germline ends. Germline V gene data show CDR1 as SEHNR and CDR2 as FQNEAQ (reference sequence). CDR3 length: 12 residues. Here the CDR3 reads CASSLELGEQYF. The CDR3 DNA reads as TGTGCCAGCAGCTTAGAGCTGGGGGAGCAGTACTTC.

The genes are TRBV19 and TRBJ1-1; TRBD1 aligns across 8 bases. Per the germline V gene, CDR1 is LNHDA and CDR2 is SQIVND (reference sequence). V was clipped by 6 bases and J by 5 bases; unmatched bases: 5. The CDR3 extends over 13 amino acids. Here the CDR3 DNA reads TGTGCCAGTAGAATCAGGGGGCCTACTGAAGCTTTCTTT. Translating it yields CASRIRGPTEAFF.

The genes are TRBV7-2 and TRBJ1-2; 7 bases are a match to TRBD1. The germline gives CDR1 SGHTA, CDR2 FQGNSA. CDR3 length: 15 residues. After removal of 5 bases from V and 3 bases from J, the junction contained 9 bases not matched to a gene. CDR3 coding DNA: TGTGCCAGCAGCCCCTTTCGGACAGGAGACTATGGCTACACCTTC. It codes for CASSPFRTGDYGYTF.

The chain employs TRBV7-6 and TRBJ2-5, with 7 bases that match TRBD2. The V and J ends lost 2 bases and 0 bases, in that order; junction bases with no gene match: 6. The CDR3 extends over 16 amino acids. Germline CDR1 and CDR2: SGHVS and FNYEAQ. The CDR3 sequence: CASSLTAGAYQETQYF. In nucleotides, the CDR3 is TGTGCCAGCAGCTTAACGGCGGGAGCTTACCAAGAGACCCAGTACTTC.

The chain employs TRBV28 and TRBJ2-5; 9 bases match TRBD2. This CDR3 contains 15 residues. CDR1 is MDHEN and CDR2 is SYDVKM in the germline V gene. V lost 7 bases, J lost 5 bases, and 11 bases stayed unmatched. CDR3 sequence (DNA): TGTGCCAGCACCTCTCTTAGCGGGAGCGGTGAGACCCAGTACTTC. Amino acid sequence: CASTSLSGSGETQYF.

The rearrangement joins TRBV7-3 to TRBJ2-3, with D tentatively TRBD1 (5 bases). This CDR3 spans 14 amino acids. The germline CDR1 and CDR2 sequences are SGHTA and FQGTGA. V was pared by 5 bases and J by 2 bases, with 11 bases between. CDR3 region: CASSPQGYTDTQYF. The CDR3 DNA reads TGTGCCAGCAGCCCCCAGGGTTACACAGATACGCAGTATTTT.

This clone showed up just a few times. The chain has TRBV25-1 and TRBJ1-6, with 7 bases lining up with TRBD1. Germline V gives CDR1 MGHDK, CDR2 SYGVNS. The V segment lost 3 bases and the J segment 6 bases; nucleotides outside the gene matches: 8. This CDR3 is built from 16 residues. CDR3 DNA sequence: TGTGCCAGCAGTGAGAATAGACAGGGACTTAATTCACCCCTCCACTTT. It yields the protein CASSENRQGLNSPLHF.

This chain uses TRBV30 with TRBJ1-6; 9 positions match TRBD1. V lost 3 bases and J lost 6; bases outside the gene matches: 9. The CDR3 has 16 amino acids. CDR1 and CDR2 from the germline V gene are GTSNPN and SVGIG (reference sequence). The CDR3 nucleotides are TGTGCCTGGAGCCCATCCAGGACAGGGGCTAATTCACCCCTCCACTTT. This sequence encodes CAWSPSRTGANSPLHF.

The chain is built from TRBV14 and TRBJ1-5; D might be TRBD1 (6 bases). Germline lookup yields CDR1 SGHDN and CDR2 FVKESK. CDR3 length equals 14 residues. V was cut by 4 bases and J by 7 bases, with 14 bases left in between. The DNA for the CDR3 is TGTGCCAGCAGCCTAGGGTCACAGGGACAGCCCCAGCATTTT. This codes for CASSLGSQGQPQHF.

This clone was found a few times. The V call is TRBV28, the J call TRBJ2-1; maybe TRBD2 (6 bases). Germline V gives CDR1 MDHEN, CDR2 SYDVKM. Trimming removed 8 bases from V and 4 bases from J, with 9 bases in between. This CDR3 has 12 residues. The CDR3 here is CASLLAYNEQFF. DNA for the CDR3: TGTGCCAGCTTACTAGCTTACAATGAGCAGTTCTTC. The full variable domain, in which reference TRBV28 and TRBJ2-1 provide the parts outside the CDR3, is DVKVTQSSRYLVKRTGEKVFLECVQDMDHENMFWYRQDPGLGLRLIYFSYDVKMKEKGDIPEGYSVSREKKERFSLILESASTNQTSMYLCASLLAYNEQFFGPGTRLTVL.

V usage is TRBV6-5 and J usage is TRBJ1-1; TRBD1 is a possible D gene (6 bases). CDR1 MNHEY and CDR2 SVGAGI come from the germline V gene. This CDR3 is 14 amino acids long. The ends were cut back, 7 bases at V and 1 base at J, with 13 bases in the middle. As DNA, the CDR3 is TGTGCCAGCACTGACGGACAGCCGAACACTGAAGCTTTCTTT. As protein: CASTDGQPNTEAFF.

The chain carries TRBV27 and TRBJ1-1; 8 bases agree with TRBD1. The V gene end was trimmed by 6 bases and the J gene end by 6 bases; junction bases not matched to a gene: 6. The length of the CDR3 is 13 residues. Germline V gene lookup returns CDR1 MNHEY and CDR2 SMNVEV (reference sequence). The chain's CDR3 is CASSDRGRAEAFF. The CDR3 DNA sequence: TGTGCCAGCAGCGACAGGGGACGGGCTGAAGCTTTCTTT.

CDR3 coding DNA: TGTGCCAGCAGCTGGGGGGGTAGTGCGGAGACCCAGTACTTC. Protein sequence: CASSWGGSAETQYF. The rearrangement uses TRBV11-3 and TRBJ2-5; 7 bases map to TRBD2. Germline V gene data show CDR1 as SGHNT and CDR2 as YENEEA. The V segment lost 4 bases and the J segment 5 bases; nucleotides outside the gene matches: 7. The CDR3 spans 14 residues.

The V call is TRBV28, the J call TRBJ2-7; D may be TRBD2 (6 bases). V was shortened by 8 bases and J by 0 bases, with 17 bases between the two germline ends. Germline loops: CDR1 MDHEN, CDR2 SYDVKM. The CDR3 has 15 residues. CDR3 protein: CASAPGVAVSYEQYF. CDR3 nucleotide sequence: TGTGCCAGCGCACCCGGAGTAGCGGTCTCCTACGAGCAGTACTTC.

The chain couples TRBV4-2 to TRBJ2-6; D gene ambiguous. V lost 0 bases to trimming and J lost 0 bases, with 6 bases between them. This CDR3 region has 16 residues. Germline V gene lookup returns CDR1 LGHNA and CDR2 YNFKEQ. The CDR3 sequence: CASSQDLHSGANVLTF. For the CDR3, the DNA is TGTGCCAGCAGCCAAGATCTCCACTCTGGGGCCAACGTCCTGACTTTC.

The chain is built from TRBV7-9 and TRBJ2-2; 12 nucleotides agree with TRBD2. The V gene end was trimmed by 6 bases and the J gene end by 4 bases; junction bases not matched to a gene: 15. The germline CDR1 and CDR2 sequences are SEHNR and FQNEAQ (reference sequence). This CDR3 has 19 amino acids. The CDR3 loop reads CASSHTGLAGWTSTGELFF. In DNA form, the CDR3 reads TGTGCCAGCAGTCACACTGGACTAGCGGGGTGGACGAGCACCGGGGAGCTGTTTTTT.

The CDR3 is CAWSVTGSNSPLHF. The CDR3 bases are TGTGCCTGGAGTGTAACAGGTAGCAATTCACCCCTCCACTTT. The chain uses TRBV30 and TRBJ1-6; a weak D match, TRBD1 (5 bases). From germline, CDR1 is GTSNPN and CDR2 SVGIG (reference sequence). This CDR3 contains 14 residues. V lost 0 bases to trimming and J lost 7 bases, with 10 bases between them.

The CDR3 here is CASSTGQGMGDEQYF. The CDR3 bases are TGCGCCAGCAGCACCGGACAGGGAATGGGAGACGAGCAGTACTTC. This chain links TRBV5-1 with TRBJ2-7; the match to TRBD1 covers 8 bases. V gave up 4 bases and J gave up 5 bases; unmatched junction bases: 11. The length of the CDR3 is 15 residues. Germline CDR1 reads SGHRS; CDR2 reads YFSETQ.

The chain uses TRBV10-2 and TRBJ2-7, with 7 bases lining up with TRBD1. The germline V gene has CDR1 WSHSY and CDR2 SAAADI. This CDR3 contains 16 residues. The J segment lost 0 bases and the V segment lost 6 bases, leaving 11 bases of the junction unmatched. The CDR3 sequence: CASRLETGRISYEQYF. DNA of the CDR3: TGCGCCAGCAGACTAGAGACAGGGAGAATCTCCTACGAGCAGTACTTC.

On this clone itself: A junction boundary mismatches the germline segment, possibly from a read error. The chain couples TRBV7-6 to TRBJ2-5; D is uncertain. There are 14 residues in the CDR3. Germline CDR1 SGHVS, CDR2 FNYEAQ. The CDR3 bases are TGTGCCAGCAGCTTAGATCCCTACCAGGAGACCCAGTACTTC. This translates into CASSLDPYQETQYF. The full variable domain, with the rest looked up from reference TRBV7-6 and TRBJ2-5, is GAGVSQSPRYKVTKRGQDVALRCDPISGHVSLYWYRQALGQGPEFLTYFNYEAQQDKSGLPNDRFSAERPEGSISTLTIQRTEQRDSAMYRCASSLDPYQETQYFGPGTRLLVL.

This sequence joins TRBV6-5 and TRBJ1-6, with D hard to call. The CDR3 is 14 amino acids. Trimming removed 4 bases at V and 6 bases at J, with 10 bases between. Per germline, CDR1 MNHEY and CDR2 SVGAGI. The CDR3: CASSSARLNSPLHF. DNA of the CDR3: TGTGCCAGCAGTTCGGCCAGGCTTAATTCACCCCTCCACTTT.

The chain recombines TRBV6-5 with TRBJ2-7; D might be TRBD1 or TRBD2, each matching 5 bases. CDR1 is MNHEY and CDR2 is SVGAGI in the germline V gene. CDR3 length equals 14 residues. V was trimmed by 6 bases and J by 3 bases, leaving 15 bases between them. The CDR3 sequence is CASRSPGPYYEQYF. The CDR3 region has the DNA TGTGCCAGCAGGTCACCGGGACCTTACTACGAGCAGTACTTC.

This chain uses TRBV29-1 with TRBJ2-7; 7 positions agree with TRBD2. Germline assignment: CDR1 SQVTM and CDR2 ANQGSEA. The CDR3 spans 12 residues. V was clipped by 4 bases and J by 2 bases; unmatched bases: 2. CDR3 DNA: TGCAGCGTTGGACGGGGGGCCTACGAGCAGTACTTC. Amino acids: CSVGRGAYEQYF.

The chain employs TRBV7-8 and TRBJ2-3, with 9 bases matching TRBD2. Germline trimming cut 1 base from V and 8 bases from J; bases unmatched to any gene: 10. CDR1 SGHVS and CDR2 FQNEAQ come from the germline V gene. The CDR3 has 16 amino acids. CDR3 in amino acids: CASSLVRGGAVGTQYF. CDR3 nucleotide sequence: TGTGCCAGCAGCTTAGTGCGCGGGGGGGCCGTGGGTACGCAGTATTTT.

CDR3 in amino acids: CASSTLRDTEAFF. The CDR3 DNA is TGTGCCAGCTCAACATTACGGGACACTGAAGCTTTCTTT. V usage is TRBV18 and J usage is TRBJ1-1; D is ambiguous. The germline V and J ends were trimmed by 5 bases and 3 bases, with 10 bases remaining between them. Per the germline V gene, CDR1 is KGHSH and CDR2 is LQKENI. This CDR3 spans 13 amino acids. Complete variable domain (other parts from reference TRBV18 and TRBJ1-1): NAGVMQNPRHLVRRRGQEARLRCSPMKGHSHVYWYRQLPEEGLKFMVYLQKENIIDESGMPKERFSAEFPKEGPSILRIQQVVRGDSAAYFCASSTLRDTEAFFGQGTRLTVV.